Each of the 22 T cell receptor beta chains below was sequenced from the same sample in a study of shared clonotypes between healthy human individuals. This table comes from immunoSEQ multiplex PCR, and its TCRdb copy is limited to in-frame clones, with some not included. The data contain about 2.1 million clones, about 93% of them singletons. The naive CD8 subset, CD45RO-negative cells positively selected for CCR7, excluded terminally differentiated effector memory CD45RA+ cells. The sample was naive CD8+ T cells from PBMCs. Receptors originate from a man younger than 30 in good health. Some clones in this sample may be carry-over from other donors' samples.

The genes are TRBV28 and TRBJ2-1; no firm D call. The CDR3 is 13 amino acids. Germline V gives CDR1 MDHEN, CDR2 SYDVKM. Deletions cut 5 bases from V and 10 bases from J, with 15 bases between. CDR3 sequence reads: CASSGNYDHEQFF. The CDR3 coding sequence is TGTGCCAGCAGTGGGAACTATGATCACGAGCAGTTCTTC. The variable domain in full, completed from reference TRBV28 and TRBJ2-1, reads DVKVTQSSRYLVKRTGEKVFLECVQDMDHENMFWYRQDPGLGLRLIYFSYDVKMKEKGDIPEGYSVSREKKERFSLILESASTNQTSMYLCASSGNYDHEQFFGPGTRLTVL.

The chain is built from TRBV11-2 and TRBJ2-7, with 13 nucleotides matching TRBD2. The CDR3 consists of 16 residues. Germline V gene lookup returns CDR1 SGHAT and CDR2 FQNNGV. V was pared by 3 bases and J by 3 bases, with 5 bases of the junction left unmatched. CDR3 residues: CASSFSGTSGNYEQYF. DNA of the CDR3: TGTGCCAGCAGCTTTTCGGGGACTAGCGGGAACTACGAGCAGTACTTC.

V is TRBV5-1 and J is TRBJ2-1, with 7 bases that match TRBD2. Germline V gives CDR1 SGHRS, CDR2 YFSETQ. The V and J ends lost 4 bases and 7 bases, in that order; junction bases with no gene match: 17. The CDR3 has 17 residues. The CDR3 DNA sequence: TGCGCCAGCAGCCCAGAGGGGAGGACTAGGGTGGAAAATGAGCAGTTCTTC. Translation gives CASSPEGRTRVENEQFF.

Notes on this clone: This same CDR3 is encoded by further DNA sequences in the sample. The chain has TRBV5-1 and TRBJ1-4, with 10 positions matching TRBD1. The CDR3 extends over 14 amino acids. With V trimmed by 5 bases and J by 7 bases, 5 bases remained unmatched. Germline CDR1 SGHRS, CDR2 YFSETQ. This CDR3 is CASSLDRGLEKLFF. The CDR3 nucleotides read TGCGCCAGCAGTCTCGACAGGGGGCTTGAAAAACTGTTTTTT.

CDR3 coding DNA: TGTGCCAGCAGCCAAAGACTAGCGGGTACCTACAATGAGCAGTTCTTC. Its protein product is CASSQRLAGTYNEQFF. The chain uses TRBV28 and TRBJ2-1, with 10 positions matching TRBD2. The CDR3 covers 16 residues. The trim removed 6 bases at V and 2 bases at J, leaving 7 bases unmatched. Germline CDR1 and CDR2: MDHEN and SYDVKM.

V gene TRBV4-2 combines with J gene TRBJ2-1; 8 bases match TRBD2. Germline CDR1 LGHNA, CDR2 YNFKEQ. The CDR3 spans 16 residues. After removal of 0 bases from V and 5 bases from J, the junction contained 6 bases not matched to a gene. The CDR3 nucleotides read TGTGCCAGCAGCCAAGATCGAGCGGGAGTTAACAATGAGCAGTTCTTC. Encoded protein: CASSQDRAGVNNEQFF.

The CDR3 is CASGLDSQGTGTTYEQYF. As DNA, the CDR3 is TGTGCTAGTGGTTTGGACTCCCAGGGGACAGGCACTACCTACGAGCAGTACTTC. The chain couples TRBV12-5 to TRBJ2-7, with 8 positions matching TRBD1. CDR1 and CDR2 (germline): LGHNT, FRNRAP. Trimming took 1 base from V and 2 from J; bases not matched to a gene: 13. The CDR3 totals 18 residues.

The chain carries TRBV18 and TRBJ2-2, with TRBD1 matching 9 bases. CDR3 length: 15 residues. V gave up 4 bases and J gave up 1 base; unmatched junction bases: 1. Germline lookup yields CDR1 KGHSH and CDR2 LQKENI. The CDR3 spells CASSLGQGNTGELFF. CDR3 nucleotides: TGTGCCAGCTCACTGGGACAGGGGAACACCGGGGAGCTGTTTTTT. Together with reference TRBV18 and TRBJ2-2, the CDR3 gives the full variable domain: NAGVMQNPRHLVRRRGQEARLRCSPMKGHSHVYWYRQLPEEGLKFMVYLQKENIIDESGMPKERFSAEFPKEGPSILRIQQVVRGDSAAYFCASSLGQGNTGELFFGEGSRLTVL.

The rearrangement uses TRBV27 and TRBJ1-1; TRBD1 is a possible D gene (5 bases). CDR3 length equals 13 residues. V was clipped by 4 bases and J by 1 base, with 7 bases between them. Germline V gene sequence: CDR1 MNHEY, CDR2 SMNVEV (reference sequence). CDR3 bases: TGTGCCAGCAGTTGGGACCAGAACACTGAAGCTTTCTTT. Protein: CASSWDQNTEAFF.

Comments on this clone: Other DNA sequences in this specimen translate into the identical CDR3. The rearrangement joins TRBV28 to TRBJ2-7, with TRBD1 matching 9 bases. V lost 5 bases, J lost 3 bases, and 5 bases stayed unmatched. The V gene's germline CDR1 is MDHEN and CDR2 SYDVKM. The CDR3 has 14 amino acids. As DNA, the CDR3 is TGTGCCAGCAGTCCTGACAGGGGGGGCTACGAGCAGTACTTC. It specifies CASSPDRGGYEQYF.

The chain is built from TRBV28 and TRBJ2-1, with TRBD1 matching 10 bases. Germline V gene data show CDR1 as MDHEN and CDR2 as SYDVKM. Trimming removed 6 bases from V and 3 bases from J; junction bases left unmatched: 5. The CDR3 is 15 amino acids. The CDR3 loop is CASRRQGANYNEQFF. The CDR3 nucleotides read TGTGCCAGCAGGAGACAGGGGGCCAACTACAATGAGCAGTTCTTC.

The chain's CDR3 is CASSPRVAGGTDTQYF. In DNA form, the CDR3 reads TGCGCCAGCAGCCCTCGCGTGGCGGGAGGGACAGATACGCAGTATTTT. The V gene is TRBV4-3, the J gene TRBJ2-3; 9 positions agree with TRBD2. V dropped 4 bases and J dropped 3; count of bases not matched to a gene: 8. CDR3 length: 16 residues. Germline CDR1 is LGHNA and CDR2 is YSLEER.

In regard to this clone: The identical CDR3 is also encoded by other nucleotide sequences in the sample. The chain couples TRBV9 to TRBJ1-2; D is undetermined. The CDR3 contains 12 residues. The germline gives CDR1 SGDLS, CDR2 YYNGEE. V lost 0 bases and J 7 bases, leaving 7 bases between the germline ends. The CDR3 here is CASSVGGFGYTF. CDR3 DNA: TGTGCCAGCAGCGTAGGAGGGTTTGGCTACACCTTC.

Details on this clone: Additional DNA sequences in this sample encode the identical CDR3. V usage is TRBV4-1 and J usage is TRBJ1-3; TRBD1 agrees at 7 bases. This CDR3 is built from 15 residues. The germline V gene encodes CDR1 MGHRA and CDR2 YSYEKL. With 0 bases clipped from V and 4 bases from J, the junction kept 3 bases outside the gene matches. CDR3 in amino acids: CASSQDRGPGNTIYF. CDR3 in DNA: TGCGCCAGCAGCCAAGATAGGGGGCCAGGAAACACCATATATTTT.

This clone was picked up one time. The chain combines TRBV19 with TRBJ2-3; 11 nucleotides align to TRBD2. Trimming at V came to 6 bases and at J to 0 bases, leaving 5 bases not matched to a gene. Per the germline V gene, CDR1 is LNHDA and CDR2 is SQIVND (reference sequence). CDR3 size: 16 residues. CDR3 sequence reads: CASSWGLADSTDTQYF. The CDR3 DNA reads TGTGCCAGTAGCTGGGGACTAGCGGACAGCACAGATACGCAGTATTTT.

The count of this clone is one. The J gene is TRBJ2-1, the V gene TRBV29-1, with 8 nucleotides matching TRBD1. From germline, CDR1 is SQVTM and CDR2 ANQGSEA. V lost 5 bases and J lost 4; bases outside the gene matches: 4. This CDR3 comprises 13 residues. CDR3 sequence: CSVQGAQYNEQFF. DNA for the CDR3: TGCAGCGTTCAGGGGGCGCAATACAATGAGCAGTTCTTC.

The chain employs TRBV27 and TRBJ2-7; no clear D. Trimming shortened V by 2 bases and J by 3 bases, and 8 bases separated the two germline ends. Germline V gene sequence: CDR1 MNHEY, CDR2 SMNVEV (reference sequence). The CDR3 has 13 residues. For the CDR3, the DNA is TGTGCCAGCAGTTTAAGACATTACTACGAGCAGTACTTC. It yields the protein CASSLRHYYEQYF.

This clone was counted only a few times. The rearrangement links TRBV19 to TRBJ2-1; no definite D call. V was trimmed by 6 bases and J by 4 bases, leaving 16 bases between them. From germline, CDR1 is LNHDA and CDR2 SQIVND (reference sequence). This CDR3 spans 15 amino acids. The CDR3 reads CASSLSGTLYNEQFF. DNA for the CDR3: TGTGCCAGTAGCCTCTCTGGAACGCTATACAATGAGCAGTTCTTC.

This clone was counted a single time. The genes are TRBV13 and TRBJ2-2; no clear D. Germline-derived CDR1 and CDR2 are PRHDT and FYEKMQ (reference sequence). The V and J ends lost 7 bases and 3 bases respectively, with 6 bases between them. The CDR3 length is 12 residues. The CDR3 bases are TGTGCCAGCATCACGGACACCGGGGAGCTGTTTTTT. It encodes CASITDTGELFF.

The V call is TRBV28, the J call TRBJ1-2; D gene ambiguous. The CDR3 has 15 amino acids. V lost 8 bases and J lost 8, with 24 bases in between. Germline V CDR1 and CDR2: MDHEN, SYDVKM. The chain's CDR3 is CASRSDGMFSGGYTF. The CDR3 coding sequence is TGTGCCAGCCGCTCCGACGGGATGTTTTCGGGGGGCTACACCTTC.

J is TRBJ1-4 and V is TRBV7-9; 9 bases agree with TRBD1. J lost 5 bases, V lost 5 bases, and 9 bases had no gene match. Germline CDR1 reads SEHNR; CDR2 reads FQNEAQ (reference sequence). This CDR3 is 16 amino acids long. DNA of the CDR3: TGTGCCAGCAGCCGAACAGGGGGCATAGTCAATGAAAAACTGTTTTTT. Translated, it gives CASSRTGGIVNEKLFF.

J is TRBJ2-1 and V is TRBV5-1; no reliable D call. Trimming left V 0 bases short and J 7 bases short, with 14 bases between. The germline V gene encodes CDR1 SGHRS and CDR2 YFSETQ. The CDR3 spans 15 residues. The CDR3 DNA follows: TGCGCCAGCAGCTTGGAGTCTTTTTCACAGAATGAGCAGTTCTTC. Its protein product is CASSLESFSQNEQFF.